The 21 T cell receptor beta chains in this list originate from one sample, sequenced in a study of T cell responses to AZD1222 COVID-19 vaccine. This table comes from immunoSEQ multiplex PCR, and its TCRdb copy is limited to in-frame clones, with some not included. The data hold about 80,000 clones, with 87% observed a single time. The sample consisted of peripheral blood, taken on day 0 of AZD1222 vaccination. These receptor sequences come from an adult in good health.

The chain couples TRBV11-3 to TRBJ2-1; D gene ambiguous. V was shortened by 5 bases and J by 6 bases, with 8 bases between the two germline ends. The length of the CDR3 is 12 residues. Germline loops: CDR1 SGHNT, CDR2 YENEEA. The CDR3 region has the DNA TGTGCCAGCAGCCCAATGGGCAATGAGCAGTTCTTC. Its translation: CASSPMGNEQFF.

Points on this clone: Different DNA sequences within this sample yield the same CDR3. The chain links TRBV18 to TRBJ2-7; 11 bases fit TRBD1. Germline values: CDR1 KGHSH, CDR2 LQKENI. The CDR3 is 15 residues long. The trim removed 2 bases at V and 0 bases at J, leaving 0 bases unmatched. CDR3 protein: CASSPGTGGSYEQYF. The DNA for the CDR3 is TGTGCCAGCTCACCAGGGACAGGGGGCTCCTACGAGCAGTACTTC. Variable domain in full (rest from reference TRBV18 and TRBJ2-7): NAGVMQNPRHLVRRRGQEARLRCSPMKGHSHVYWYRQLPEEGLKFMVYLQKENIIDESGMPKERFSAEFPKEGPSILRIQQVVRGDSAAYFCASSPGTGGSYEQYFGPGTRLTVT.

The chain couples TRBV27 to TRBJ2-3; D remains ambiguous. The CDR3 totals 13 residues. CDR1 is MNHEY, CDR2 SMNVEV, per germline (reference sequence). The V end lost 11 bases, the J end lost 5 bases, and 17 bases lay between the germline ends. The DNA for the CDR3 is TGTGCCGTCTGGGTCCAAAGGCAAGATACGCAGTATTTT. Its translation is CAVWVQRQDTQYF.

The gene calls are TRBV19 and TRBJ1-1; D gene uncertain. CDR3 length equals 17 residues. V was shortened by 1 base and J by 0 bases, with 15 bases between the two germline ends. Germline CDR1 and CDR2: LNHDA and SQIVND (reference sequence). In nucleotides, the CDR3 is TGTGCCAGTAGTATAGTGATGGGGAGCGGGATGAACACTGAAGCTTTCTTT. This codes for CASSIVMGSGMNTEAFF.

This rearrangement joins TRBV5-1 to TRBJ1-1, with 7 nucleotides matching TRBD1. The CDR3 has 14 amino acids. Germline V CDR1 and CDR2: SGHRS, YFSETQ. Trimming at V came to 4 bases and at J to 1 base, leaving 4 bases not matched to a gene. CDR3: CASSRRQGNTEAFF. The CDR3 bases are TGCGCCAGCAGCAGACGACAGGGGAACACTGAAGCTTTCTTT. The variable domain in full, completed from reference TRBV5-1 and TRBJ1-1, reads KAGVTQTPRYLIKTRGQQVTLSCSPISGHRSVSWYQQTPGQGLQFLFEYFSETQRNKGNFPGRFSGRQFSNSRSEMNVSTLELGDSALYLCASSRRQGNTEAFFGQGTRLTVV.

CDR3 protein: CAWQQGAGQPQHF. Here the CDR3 DNA reads TGTGCCTGGCAACAGGGGGCAGGGCAGCCCCAGCATTTT. The chain joins TRBV30 to TRBJ1-5; 9 positions agree with TRBD1. Trimming removed 5 bases from V and 7 bases from J; junction bases left unmatched: 6. The CDR3 sequence is 13 residues long. Germline V gene lookup returns CDR1 GTSNPN and CDR2 SVGIG (reference sequence).

CDR3: CASSALGVGETQYF. In DNA, the CDR3 is TGTGCCAGCAGCGCTCTAGGGGTAGGCGAGACCCAGTACTTC. The genes are TRBV9 and TRBJ2-5; maybe TRBD1 (5 bases). The CDR3 has 14 residues. CDR1 and CDR2 (germline): SGDLS, YYNGEE. The V and J ends lost 3 bases and 5 bases respectively, with 14 bases between them.

This chain links TRBV13 with TRBJ2-1; 8 nucleotides line up with TRBD1. The CDR3 spans 17 residues. With V trimmed by 2 bases and J by 4 bases, 10 bases remained unmatched. Germline CDR1 is PRHDT and CDR2 is FYEKMQ (reference sequence). CDR3 region: CASSLRSQGANYNEQFF. CDR3 DNA sequence: TGTGCCAGCAGCTTAAGATCGCAGGGGGCGAATTACAATGAGCAGTTCTTC.

The rearrangement joins TRBV7-2 to TRBJ1-3; no definite D call. Trimming took 5 bases from V and 0 from J, leaving 8 bases between them. The germline V gene encodes CDR1 SGHTA and CDR2 FQGNSA. The CDR3 has 14 amino acids. DNA of the CDR3: TGTGCCAGCAGCCCTAGTCCCTCTGGAAACACCATATATTTT. The encoded protein is CASSPSPSGNTIYF.

The gene calls are TRBV12-2 and TRBJ2-7; TRBD2, as called in the table, went unchecked against the DNA. TRBV12-2 has pseudogene status. This CDR3 has 15 amino acids. CDR3 sequence reads: CASRLGGRPSREQYF. The CDR3 DNA reads TGTGCAAGTCGCTTAGGCGGGAGGCCCTCCAGGGAGCAGTACTTC.

This rearrangement joins TRBV19 to TRBJ1-5; 7 bases line up with TRBD1. Losses at the gene ends were 5 bases for V and 10 bases for J; bases not matched to a gene: 11. The CDR3 covers 14 residues. Germline V gene lookup returns CDR1 LNHDA and CDR2 SQIVND (reference sequence). This CDR3 reads CASSSATTGSPQHF. The CDR3 DNA reads TGTGCCAGTAGTTCTGCGACGACAGGGTCCCCCCAGCATTTT.

This sequence joins TRBV5-1 and TRBJ1-4; 7 positions agree with TRBD1. Germline V gives CDR1 SGHRS, CDR2 YFSETQ. Losses at the gene ends were 4 bases for V and 4 bases for J; bases not matched to a gene: 4. This CDR3 has 14 amino acids. As DNA, the CDR3 is TGCGCCAGCAGCCCGGGACAGAATAATGAAAAACTGTTTTTT. Encoded protein: CASSPGQNNEKLFF.

By share of the sample, this clone is medium-sized. The V and J genes are TRBV13 and TRBJ2-4; D gene unclear. V lost 1 base and J lost 9, with 10 bases in between. The length of the CDR3 is 13 residues. Germline V gene lookup returns CDR1 PRHDT and CDR2 FYEKMQ (reference sequence). The CDR3 bases are TGTGCCAGCAGCTTAGAGGGATTCCGCATTCAGTACTTC. Translating gives CASSLEGFRIQYF.

This sequence joins TRBV9 and TRBJ2-2; D ambiguous. The V end lost 0 bases, the J end lost 3 bases, and 9 bases lay between the germline ends. The CDR3 is 15 amino acids. Germline V lookup: CDR1 SGDLS, CDR2 YYNGEE. For the CDR3, the DNA is TGTGCCAGCAGCGTAGCTAGTCTAGACACCGGGGAGCTGTTTTTT. It encodes CASSVASLDTGELFF. The full variable domain, with the rest looked up from reference TRBV9 and TRBJ2-2, is DSGVTQTPKHLITATGQRVTLRCSPRSGDLSVYWYQQSLDQGLQFLIQYYNGEERAKGNILERFSAQQFPDLHSELNLSSLELGDSALYFCASSVASLDTGELFFGEGSRLTVL.

The V call is TRBV9, the J call TRBJ2-7, with TRBD1 matching over 7 bases. The length of the CDR3 is 14 residues. Germline CDR1 reads SGDLS; CDR2 reads YYNGEE. Trimming removed 0 bases from V and 3 bases from J; junction bases left unmatched: 3. CDR3 bases: TGTGCCAGCAGCGTAGGGGCAGGGGGCTACGAGCAGTACTTC. Protein: CASSVGAGGYEQYF.

The chain combines TRBV19 with TRBJ1-5, with D unresolved. The V gene's germline CDR1 is LNHDA and CDR2 SQIVND (reference sequence). The V gene lost 7 bases and the J gene lost 4 bases, with 17 bases spanning the gap. The CDR3 has 15 residues. In DNA, the CDR3 is TGTGCCAGTACGGGCCGGAACCCGCCAAATCAGCCCCAGCATTTT. This encodes CASTGRNPPNQPQHF.

Written as DNA, the CDR3 is TGTGCCAGCTCACCCTCGGACACCGAAGAGACCCAGTACTTC. It specifies CASSPSDTEETQYF. The rearrangement joins TRBV18 to TRBJ2-5; a weak D match, TRBD1 (5 bases). The CDR3 has 14 amino acids. V shed 3 bases and J shed 3 bases, with 11 bases lying between them. The V gene's germline CDR1 is KGHSH and CDR2 LQKENI.

J is TRBJ2-7 and V is TRBV11-1; 12 bases map to TRBD2. CDR1 and CDR2 (germline): SGHAT, FQDESV (reference sequence). This CDR3 is 14 amino acids long. J was trimmed by 6 bases and V by 5 bases; bases with no gene match: 5. The DNA for the CDR3 is TGTGCCAGCAGCATAACTAGCGGGAGGAGCGAGCAGTACTTC. Amino acids: CASSITSGRSEQYF.

The chain carries TRBV5-1 and TRBJ2-1; possible D gene TRBD1, 6 bases. V was clipped by 4 bases and J by 4 bases, with 18 bases between them. The length of the CDR3 is 16 residues. Germline V gene lookup returns CDR1 SGHRS and CDR2 YFSETQ. In DNA form, the CDR3 reads TGCGCCAGCAGCCTGTTTTCGACAGGAGAATACAATGAGCAGTTCTTC. Protein product: CASSLFSTGEYNEQFF.

This clone has just a few counts. The chain recombines TRBV3-1 (or the pseudogene TRBV3-2) with TRBJ2-3, with D perhaps TRBD1 (6 bases). Trimming stripped 7 bases from V and 5 bases from J, with 16 bases between. This CDR3 spans 14 amino acids. Germline CDR1 LGHDT, CDR2 YNNKEL (reference sequence). CDR3 amino acids: CASTRGRGVDTQYF. CDR3 sequence (DNA): TGTGCCAGCACCCGGGGCAGGGGAGTAGATACGCAGTATTTT.

The chain recombines TRBV28 with TRBJ1-1; 7 positions agree with TRBD1. This CDR3 region has 15 residues. The J segment lost 0 bases and the V segment lost 7 bases, leaving 8 bases of the junction unmatched. Germline CDR1 reads MDHEN; CDR2 reads SYDVKM. CDR3 loop: CASTYVGQLNTEAFF. In nucleotides, the CDR3 is TGTGCCAGCACGTACGTGGGACAGTTGAACACTGAAGCTTTCTTT.